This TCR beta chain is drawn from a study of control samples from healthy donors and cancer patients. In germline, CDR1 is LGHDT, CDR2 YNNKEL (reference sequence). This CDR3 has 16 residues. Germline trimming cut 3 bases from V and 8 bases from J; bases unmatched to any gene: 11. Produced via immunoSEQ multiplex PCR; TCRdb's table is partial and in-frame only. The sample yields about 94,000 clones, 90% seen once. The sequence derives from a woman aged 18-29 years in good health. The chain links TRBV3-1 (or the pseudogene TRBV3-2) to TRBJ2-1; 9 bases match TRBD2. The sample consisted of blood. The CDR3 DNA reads TGTGCCAGCAGCCACGGCGGGGGGGCCGTGAAGGATGAGCAGTTCTTC. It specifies CASSHGGGAVKDEQFF.